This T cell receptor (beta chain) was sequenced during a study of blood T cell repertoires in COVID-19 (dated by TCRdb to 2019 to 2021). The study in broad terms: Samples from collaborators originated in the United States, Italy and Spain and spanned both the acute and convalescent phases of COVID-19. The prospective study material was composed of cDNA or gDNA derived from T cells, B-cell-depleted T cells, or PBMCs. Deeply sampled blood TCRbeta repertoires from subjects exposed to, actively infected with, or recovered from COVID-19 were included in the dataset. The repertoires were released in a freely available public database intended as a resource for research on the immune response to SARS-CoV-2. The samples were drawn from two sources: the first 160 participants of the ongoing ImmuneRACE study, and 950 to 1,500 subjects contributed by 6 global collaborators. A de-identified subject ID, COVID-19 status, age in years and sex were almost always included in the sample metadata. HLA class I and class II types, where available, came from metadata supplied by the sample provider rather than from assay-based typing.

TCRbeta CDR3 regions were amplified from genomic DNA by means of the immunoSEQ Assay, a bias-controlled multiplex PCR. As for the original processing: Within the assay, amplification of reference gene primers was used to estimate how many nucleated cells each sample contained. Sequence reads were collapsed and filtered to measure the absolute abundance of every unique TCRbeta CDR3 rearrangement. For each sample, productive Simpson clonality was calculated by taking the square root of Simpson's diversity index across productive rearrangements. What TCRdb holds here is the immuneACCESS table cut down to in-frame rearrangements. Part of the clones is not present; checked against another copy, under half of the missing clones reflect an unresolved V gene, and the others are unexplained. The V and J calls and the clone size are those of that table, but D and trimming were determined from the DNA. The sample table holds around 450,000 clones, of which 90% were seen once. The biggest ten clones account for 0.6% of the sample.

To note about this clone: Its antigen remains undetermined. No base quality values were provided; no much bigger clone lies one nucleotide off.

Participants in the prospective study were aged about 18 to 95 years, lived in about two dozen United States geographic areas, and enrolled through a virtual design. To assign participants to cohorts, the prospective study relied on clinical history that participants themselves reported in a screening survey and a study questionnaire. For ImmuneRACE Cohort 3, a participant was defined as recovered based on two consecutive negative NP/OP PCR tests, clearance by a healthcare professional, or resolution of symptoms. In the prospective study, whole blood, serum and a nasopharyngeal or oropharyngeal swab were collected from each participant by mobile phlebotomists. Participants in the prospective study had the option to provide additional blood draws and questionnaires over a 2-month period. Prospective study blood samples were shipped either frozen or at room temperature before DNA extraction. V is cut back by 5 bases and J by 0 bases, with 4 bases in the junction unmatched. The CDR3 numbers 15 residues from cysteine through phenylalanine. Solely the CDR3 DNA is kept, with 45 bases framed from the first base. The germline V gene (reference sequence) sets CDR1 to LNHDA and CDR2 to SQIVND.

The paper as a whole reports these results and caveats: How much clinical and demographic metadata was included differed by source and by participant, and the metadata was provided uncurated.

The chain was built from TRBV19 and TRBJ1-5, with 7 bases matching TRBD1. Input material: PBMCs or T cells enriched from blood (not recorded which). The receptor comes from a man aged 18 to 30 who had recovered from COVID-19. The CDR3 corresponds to CASSPYRGSNQPQHF. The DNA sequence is TGTGCCAGTAGTCCCTACAGGGGTAGCAATCAGCCCCAGCATTTT.